The subject of this entry is one TCR beta chain. MiXCR, applied by TCRdb to the 5' RACE reads, yields one record per CDR3 protein. Among 85,000 to 100,000 distinct CDR3 sequences listed, about 16% were seen once. This entry comes from a study of T cells of healthy individuals. The ends were cut back, 3 bases at V and 6 bases at J, with 8 bases in the middle. CDR3 length equals 13 residues. The receptor was isolated from a human donor in good health. V is TRBV12-3 or TRBV12-4 and J is TRBJ2-2; D remains unclear. The CDR3, as DNA: TGTGCCAGCAGTTTCATGCTAGCCGGGGAGCTGTTTTTT. This encodes CASSFMLAGELFF.